At least ten counts were recorded for the clone carrying this TCR beta chain. What it binds is not known. CDR3 of TCR beta was amplified by multiplex PCR that used 32 V and 13 J primers. A single record per CDR3 protein comes from TCRdb applying MiXCR to the multiplex PCR reads. The sample includes roughly 15,000 distinct CDR3 sequences, approximately 30% of them seen just once. Template input was genomic DNA from bulk tumor (around 640 ng per sample). From each primary tumor, several far-apart biopsies were obtained during surgery. The cohort was untreated, with newly diagnosed non-small cell lung cancer undergoing curative surgery. All donors had received a new diagnosis of non-small cell lung cancer and were undergoing surgery with curative intent. The data are from a study of immune heterogeneity within non-small cell lung tumors. Regarding the study as a whole: Dominant CDR3 beta clonotypes repeated across a patient's tumor loci, while different loci held unique high-frequency clones.

V was trimmed by 6 bases and J by 4 bases, leaving 15 bases between them. CDR1 and CDR2 from the germline V gene are SNHLY and FYNNEI. There are 14 residues in the CDR3. The receptor comes from a woman aged 50 to 60 with non-small cell lung cancer. Sequenced material: lung tumor tissue. This chain joins TRBV2 and TRBJ1-2; D might be TRBD1 (6 bases). The CDR3 nucleotides are TGTGCCAGCAGCGTAACCGGGGGCCTCTATGGCTACACCTTC. Its translation: CASSVTGGLYGYTF.